This is a list of T cell receptor beta chains from one sample in a study of Tregs in tolerant kidney transplant recipients. Profiled with immunoSEQ multiplex PCR; TCRdb holds only in-frame clones, not every one. The profile shows fewer than 80,000 clones, nearly 98% of them singletons. Here the sequenced sample was CD4+ T cells from blood, taken before the transplant. These TCRs come from a human donor who received a combined kidney and bone marrow transplant. The CDR3 runs from the conserved cysteine through the conserved F or W. Each record gives: clone size, J gene, V gene, CDR3 protein. Size is stated for part of the rows, as once, few or many counts, or as a class when the clone is expanded.

NA,TRBJ1-1,TRBV30,CAWNRRPTEAFF
NA,TRBJ1-4,TRBV27,CASSLGGINEKLFF
NA,TRBJ2-3,TRBV10-1,CATGGGWRRTDTQYF
NA,TRBJ1-2,TRBV18,CASSPTDRPSYGYTF
NA,TRBJ2-1,TRBV11-3,CASSLLGHEQFF
once,TRBJ1-5,TRBV5-4,CASSLNLDGTINQPQHF
NA,TRBJ2-2,TRBV7-2,CASSLGPQGGNTGELFF
NA,TRBJ1-1,TRBV5-1,CASSLGSGNTEAFF
NA,TRBJ2-5,TRBV7-3,CASSQRGGAARETQYF
NA,TRBJ2-2,TRBV5-1,CASSPAIQGASGELFF
NA,TRBJ2-7,TRBV5-5,CASSLAVGGGRSEQYF
NA,TRBJ1-1,TRBV27,CASSFSTGGNTEAFF
NA,TRBJ2-1,TRBV7-8,CASSLRGGNVYEQFF
NA,TRBJ2-5,TRBV5-4,CASSLLQGELETQYF
NA,TRBJ1-2,TRBV2,CASSRTGPKDYGYTF
NA,TRBJ2-2,TRBV5-1,CASSLRAGRPNTGELFF
NA,TRBJ2-5,TRBV6-1,CASSESGVVETQYF
NA,TRBJ1-1,TRBV7-9,CASSSYRGGNTEAFF
NA,TRBJ1-1,TRBV27,CASRWTGGLMNTEAFF
NA,TRBJ2-7,TRBV7-2,CASSLSSYEQYF
NA,TRBJ1-2,TRBV18,CASSPGGRNYGYTF
NA,TRBJ1-2,TRBV19,CASSIDRLLGGYTF
NA,TRBJ2-1,TRBV9,CASSAHTGSYNEQFF
once,TRBJ2-6,TRBV10-1,CASSPPRGQGATGANVLTF
NA,TRBJ1-1,TRBV6-5,CASSRQGVFEAFF
NA,TRBJ1-1,TRBV30,CAWSVSGSGFAFF
once,TRBJ2-4,TRBV6-6,CASSPAGGTIGNIQYF
NA,TRBJ1-4,TRBV5-1,CASSLRIQGVGEKLFF
NA,TRBJ1-1,TRBV11-2,CASSFQENTEAFF
NA,TRBJ2-1,TRBV5-1,CASSLWTSGRYNEQFF
NA,TRBJ2-5,TRBV5-1,CASSLGQSGGETQYF
once,TRBJ2-1,TRBV7-3,CASSINGYEQFF
once,TRBJ2-1,TRBV7-2,CASSVSSGNYNEQFF
once,TRBJ2-3,TRBV5-8,CASSAGDRLADTQYF